The 20 T cell receptor beta chains listed next were all sequenced from one sample in a study of a mutant IDH1 vaccine in newly diagnosed glioma (dated by TCRdb to 2020 to 2022). The label giving this sample's time point can be read as: baseline, week 1 (first vaccination visit). The meaning of the sample's treatment or condition label: pre-vaccination baseline after standard-of-care therapy. The library came from the immunoSEQ multiplex PCR assay. This is the immuneACCESS table as TCRdb keeps it, with only in-frame sequences that have V and J called. A part of the clones is gone; compared with another copy, unresolved V genes explain less than half, and the rest is unexplained. This sample holds 65,000 to 70,000 clones; around 82% were observed only once. The biggest ten clones account for under 6% of the sample. The specimen comprised peripheral blood mononuclear cells (PBMCs), sampled from a glioma patient treated with radiotherapy, temozolomide or both. Source of these receptors: a woman aged 18-29 years with glioma. Some clones in this sample may be carry-over from other donors' samples.

This clone has a handful of counts. The chain employs TRBV10-2 and TRBJ1-3; maybe TRBD1 (5 bases). Trimming pared 5 bases from V and 8 bases from J, leaving 10 bases between. The CDR3 spans 12 residues. Germline-derived CDR1 and CDR2 are WSHSY and SAAADI. The CDR3 bases are TGCGCCAGCAGTAGAGGGGAGGACACCATATATTTT. The encoded protein is CASSRGEDTIYF.

This clone came up once. The genes are TRBV11-3 and TRBJ2-2; maybe TRBD1 (6 bases). The V and J ends lost 1 base and 4 bases respectively, with 13 bases between them. CDR1 and CDR2 (germline): SGHNT, YENEEA. This CDR3 spans 16 amino acids. The CDR3: CASSLGGYRATGELFF. The DNA for the CDR3 is TGTGCCAGCAGCTTAGGAGGGTACAGGGCCACCGGGGAGCTGTTTTTT.

V is TRBV1 and J is TRBJ1-2; TRBD1 reflects the table's D call only, with no check against the DNA. TRBV1 is a documented pseudogene. The CDR3 contains 15 residues. The DNA of the CDR3 is TGCACCAGCAGCCAAGAGGAAGAACAGAGCTATGGCTACACCTTC. It yields the protein CTSSQEEEQSYGYTF.

The chain couples TRBV19 to TRBJ2-7; D is undetermined. There are 14 residues in the CDR3. Trimming stripped 2 bases from V and 0 bases from J, with 8 bases between. The germline V gene has CDR1 LNHDA and CDR2 SQIVND (reference sequence). In DNA form, the CDR3 reads TGTGCCAGTAGTATATCCAGGAGCTCCTACGAGCAGTACTTC. Translated: CASSISRSSYEQYF.

This chain uses TRBV13 with TRBJ1-1; no clear D. The V and J ends lost 5 bases and 0 bases respectively, with 7 bases between them. Germline V lookup: CDR1 PRHDT, CDR2 FYEKMQ (reference sequence). This CDR3 is 13 amino acids long. The CDR3 here is CASSRFLNTEAFF. As DNA, the CDR3 is TGTGCCAGCAGCAGGTTTCTGAACACTGAAGCTTTCTTT.

This chain links TRBV30 with TRBJ2-4, with TRBD2 matching over 11 bases. Germline assignment: CDR1 GTSNPN and CDR2 SVGIG (reference sequence). Germline trimming cut 3 bases from V and 9 bases from J; bases unmatched to any gene: 7. This CDR3 is 14 amino acids long. CDR3 DNA sequence: TGTGCCTGGAGCGACCTCGGACTAGCGGGCATTCAGTACTTC. Its translation: CAWSDLGLAGIQYF. Full variable domain (remainder filled in from reference TRBV30 and TRBJ2-4): SQTIHQWPATLVQPVGSPLSLECTVEGTSNPNLYWYRQAAGRGLQLLFYSVGIGQISSEVPQNLSASRPQDRQFILSSKKLLLSDSGFYLCAWSDLGLAGIQYFGAGTRLSVL.

The J gene is TRBJ1-1, the V gene TRBV6-1; the match to TRBD1 covers 8 bases. The CDR3 contains 13 residues. Germline V CDR1 and CDR2: MNHNS, SASEGT. V dropped 7 bases and J dropped 3; count of bases not matched to a gene: 4. CDR3 coding DNA: TGTGCCAGCAAAACAGGGGGTGACACTGAAGCTTTCTTT. It specifies CASKTGGDTEAFF.

This clone was seen a single time. The V and J genes are TRBV2 and TRBJ1-2; TRBD1 matches 8 bases. V shed 6 bases and J 3 bases; nucleotides not matched to a gene: 12. In germline, CDR1 is SNHLY, CDR2 FYNNEI. This CDR3 is 16 amino acids long. The CDR3 region is CASSGPGTGEYYGYTF. CDR3 in DNA: TGTGCCAGCAGCGGTCCGGGGACAGGCGAGTACTATGGCTACACCTTC.

This chain joins TRBV6-5 and TRBJ1-1, with TRBD1 as a possible D gene (5 bases). CDR1 is MNHEY and CDR2 is SVGAGI in the germline V gene. There are 14 residues in the CDR3. Trimming took off 4 bases at V and 1 base at J, with 10 bases between the two ends. In DNA, the CDR3 is TGTGCCAGCAGTTGGGGTGGGGGGAACACTGAAGCTTTCTTT. Its translation is CASSWGGGNTEAFF.

This clone came up a few times. This sequence joins TRBV20-1 and TRBJ1-1, with TRBD1 as a possible D gene (6 bases). This CDR3 is built from 11 residues. From germline, CDR1 is DFQATT and CDR2 SNEGSKA (reference sequence). V was shortened by 4 bases and J by 10 bases, with 13 bases between the two germline ends. CDR3 in DNA: TGCAGTGCTACTAGGACAGAACCAGCTTTCTTT. The encoded protein is CSATRTEPAFF.

This rearrangement joins TRBV19 to TRBJ2-7; possibly TRBD2 for D (5 bases). This CDR3 spans 16 amino acids. Per the germline V gene, CDR1 is LNHDA and CDR2 is SQIVND (reference sequence). V was clipped by 2 bases and J by 3 bases, with 17 bases between them. The CDR3 loop is CASSIQNSASHYEQYF. The CDR3 nucleotides are TGTGCCAGTAGTATACAGAATAGCGCCAGCCACTACGAGCAGTACTTC.

The CDR3 loop reads CASSLTGPQHF. The CDR3 coding sequence is TGTGCCAGCAGCTTAACGGGGCCCCAGCATTTT. This rearrangement joins TRBV5-8 to TRBJ1-5; D is undetermined. The CDR3 has 11 residues. Trimming cost V 2 bases and J 9 bases, with 6 bases left between them. CDR1 and CDR2 from the germline V gene are SGHTS and YDEGEE.

The chain employs TRBV21-1 and TRBJ2-5; the table names TRBD1, a call not compared with the DNA. TRBV21-1 is a pseudogene locus. This CDR3 has 13 amino acids. CDR3 nucleotides: TGTGCCAGCAGCAAAAGGGGGAAGGAGACCCAGTACTTC. Its protein product is CASSKRGKETQYF.

This clone came up a few times. This chain uses TRBV5-6 with TRBJ1-1, with TRBD1 matching over 7 bases. CDR3 length: 15 amino acids. Trimming at V came to 4 bases and at J to 1 base, leaving 7 bases not matched to a gene. In germline, CDR1 is SGHDT, CDR2 YYEEEE. This CDR3 is CASSATGFGNTEAFF. The DNA of the CDR3 is TGTGCCAGCAGCGCGACAGGGTTTGGGAACACTGAAGCTTTCTTT.

V gene TRBV15 combines with J gene TRBJ1-6; D perhaps matches TRBD1 (6 bases). Germline CDR1 reads LNHNV; CDR2 reads YYDKDF (reference sequence). CDR3 length equals 17 residues. The V and J ends lost 3 bases and 0 bases respectively, with 12 bases between them. The CDR3 coding sequence is TGTGCCACCAGCAGGGTCAGGGGTAGCTCCTATAATTCACCCCTCCACTTT. Translation: CATSRVRGSSYNSPLHF.

This clone has only one observation. The chain is built from TRBV6-5 and TRBJ2-7; 7 nucleotides align to TRBD1. This CDR3 has 14 amino acids. After removal of 6 bases from V and 1 base from J, the junction contained 6 bases not matched to a gene. CDR1 is MNHEY and CDR2 is SVGAGI in the germline V gene. The CDR3 loop is CASSTRQGSYEQYF. In nucleotides, the CDR3 is TGTGCCAGCAGCACTAGACAGGGTTCCTACGAGCAGTACTTC.

The chain combines TRBV7-9 with TRBJ1-2; D is undetermined. Per germline, CDR1 SEHNR and CDR2 FQNEAQ (reference sequence). V shed 0 bases and J shed 6 bases, with 11 bases lying between them. The CDR3 consists of 14 residues. DNA for the CDR3: TGTGCCAGCAGCTTAGCTCCCTCAGCGAATGGCTACACCTTC. It encodes CASSLAPSANGYTF.

This chain uses TRBV5-1 with TRBJ1-2, with 9 bases matching TRBD1. The junction had 10 bases not matched to a gene; V was cut back by 7 bases and J by 0 bases. CDR1 and CDR2 (germline): SGHRS, YFSETQ. The CDR3 covers 16 residues. The CDR3 here is CASASTGGAANYGYTF. DNA for the CDR3: TGCGCCAGCGCCTCGACAGGGGGGGCAGCTAACTATGGCTACACCTTC. The entire variable domain, with the rest obtained from reference TRBV5-1 and TRBJ1-2, is as follows: KAGVTQTPRYLIKTRGQQVTLSCSPISGHRSVSWYQQTPGQGLQFLFEYFSETQRNKGNFPGRFSGRQFSNSRSEMNVSTLELGDSALYLCASASTGGAANYGYTFGSGTRLTVV.

This rearrangement joins TRBV19 to TRBJ1-1; perhaps TRBD1 as D (5 bases). The V gene lost 0 bases and the J gene lost 5 bases, with 10 bases spanning the gap. CDR3 length equals 14 residues. CDR1 LNHDA and CDR2 SQIVND come from the germline V gene (reference sequence). The CDR3 loop reads CASSIDLGGTEAFF. The CDR3 nucleotides read TGTGCCAGTAGTATAGATCTGGGGGGGACTGAAGCTTTCTTT.

This clone was seen a single time. The chain has TRBV5-6 and TRBJ2-7, with a weak D call TRBD2 (5 bases). The germline V gene has CDR1 SGHDT and CDR2 YYEEEE. V lost 2 bases and J lost 4, with 7 bases in between. This CDR3 has 12 amino acids. CDR3 loop: CASSFKRYEQYF. The CDR3 DNA reads TGTGCCAGCAGCTTTAAGCGGTACGAGCAGTACTTC.